The rows below give T cell receptor beta chains drawn from one sample of a study of T cell changes during pregnancy in multiple sclerosis. Here immunoSEQ multiplex PCR was the method, and the copy in TCRdb shows in-frame clones only, minus some. The sample holds about 70,000 clones, about 94% seen once. Sample: peripheral blood, taken in the third trimester of pregnancy. These receptors were collected from a female donor with multiple sclerosis, enrolled in a pregnancy study. Both conserved end residues are part of each CDR3. The D gene is left open where the match is weak. Expanded clones are given a class, and other clones once, few, many or no size at all.

TRBD1	TRBV5-6	TRBJ1-2	NA	CASSPGTAYGYTF	TGTGCCAGCAGCCCCGGGACAGCCTATGGCTACACCTTC
NA	TRBV19	TRBJ1-1	NA	CASSIMRQLMNTEAFF	TGTGCCAGTAGTATCATGAGACAACTCATGAACACTGAAGCTTTCTTT
TRBD2	TRBV5-1	TRBJ2-3	NA	CASSLETSGGADTQYF	TGCGCCAGCAGCTTGGAGACTAGCGGGGGGGCAGATACGCAGTATTTT
TRBD2	TRBV6-5	TRBJ2-5	NA	CASKRASGETQYF	TGTGCCAGCAAACGGGCTAGCGGAGAGACCCAGTACTTC
NA	TRBV6-5	TRBJ1-4	NA	CASSYSVLNEKLFF	TGTGCCAGTTCGTACAGTGTACTTAATGAAAAACTGTTTTTT
NA	TRBV6-5	TRBJ2-3	NA	CASSYYGGTDTQYF	TGTGCCAGCAGTTATTACGGGGGAACAGATACGCAGTATTTT
TRBD1	TRBV7-3	TRBJ2-2	NA	CASSLWTGWTGELFF	TGTGCCAGCAGCCTATGGACAGGGTGGACCGGGGAGCTGTTTTTT
TRBD2	TRBV7-3	TRBJ2-1	NA	CASSSRGGLAGVYNEQFF	TGTGCCAGCAGCTCAAGGGGGGGACTAGCGGGGGTCTACAATGAGCAGTTCTTC
TRBD2	TRBV4-2	TRBJ2-5	once	CASSPRLAGGEETQYF	TGTGCCAGCAGCCCTCGACTAGCGGGGGGGGAAGAGACCCAGTACTTC
TRBD2	TRBV11-3	TRBJ2-5	once	CASSKGLIQETQYF	TGTGCCAGCAGTAAGGGACTAATACAAGAGACCCAGTACTTC
NA	TRBV7-9	TRBJ1-1	NA	CASRPTVGSGEAFF	TGTGCCAGCAGGCCCACTGTCGGGTCGGGTGAAGCTTTCTTT
NA	TRBV11-3	TRBJ2-1	once	CASSSTGSGNEQFF	TGTGCCAGCAGCTCCACAGGGTCCGGGAATGAGCAGTTCTTC
NA	TRBV7-2	TRBJ2-5	NA	CASSSTREETQYF	TGTGCCAGCAGCTCGACCCGGGAAGAGACCCAGTACTTC
NA	TRBV11-2	TRBJ2-3	NA	CASSQGLGTDTQYF	TGTGCCAGCAGCCAGGGGTTGGGCACAGATACGCAGTATTTT
TRBD1	TRBV27	TRBJ1-3	NA	CASRGQAFSGNTIYF	TGTGCCAGCAGGGGACAGGCCTTCTCTGGAAACACCATATATTTT
TRBD1	TRBV7-9	TRBJ1-1	NA	CASSFIQGAPTEAFF	TGTGCCAGCAGCTTTATACAGGGGGCGCCCACTGAAGCTTTCTTT
NA	TRBV7-3	TRBJ2-7	NA	CASSQGGAEQYF	TGTGCCAGCAGCCAGGGGGGTGCCGAGCAGTACTTC
TRBD2	TRBV10-3	TRBJ2-3	NA	CAISGGETSGGRHTDTQYF	TGTGCCATCAGTGGGGGAGAGACTAGCGGGGGACGCCACACAGATACGCAGTATTTT